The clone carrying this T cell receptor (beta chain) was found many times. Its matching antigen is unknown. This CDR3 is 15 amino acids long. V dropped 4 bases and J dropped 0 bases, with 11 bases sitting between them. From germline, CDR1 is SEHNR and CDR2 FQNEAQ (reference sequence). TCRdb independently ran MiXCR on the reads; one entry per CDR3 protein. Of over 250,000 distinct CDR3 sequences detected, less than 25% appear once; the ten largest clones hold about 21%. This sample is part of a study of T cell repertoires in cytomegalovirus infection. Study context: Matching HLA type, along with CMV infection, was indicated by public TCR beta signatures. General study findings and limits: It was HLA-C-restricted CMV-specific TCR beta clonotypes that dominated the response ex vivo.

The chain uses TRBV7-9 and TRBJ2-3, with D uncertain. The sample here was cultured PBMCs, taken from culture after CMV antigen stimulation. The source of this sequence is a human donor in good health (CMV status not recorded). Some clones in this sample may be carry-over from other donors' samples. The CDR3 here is CASSSTTGSTDTQYF. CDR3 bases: TGTGCCAGCAGCTCGACGACGGGTAGCACAGATACGCAGTATTTT.